Listed below are T cell receptor beta chains from one sample, sequenced in a study of beta chain features in type 1 diabetes. Profiling relied on immunoSEQ multiplex PCR, and the TCRdb table lists in-frame clones only, not all of them. The sample records a few hundred thousand clones, around 22% being singletons. Sequencing was carried out using naive CD4+ T cells from blood. These receptors all stem from a woman aged 25 to 39 with type 1 diabetes. CDR3s include the opening cysteine and the closing phenylalanine or tryptophan. D genes are given only for firm matches. A row's size may be missing; if present it is once, few, many or a size class.

TRBD2	NA	TRBV5-1	TRBJ2-1	CASNVGGPYNEQFF	TGCGCCAGCAACGTGGGAGGGCCTTACAATGAGCAGTTCTTC
NA	few	TRBV28	TRBJ2-7	CASRSGQSYEQYF	TGTGCCAGCAGGTCTGGACAGTCCTACGAGCAGTACTTC
NA	NA	TRBV7-3	TRBJ2-3	CASSLLASRTDTQYF	TGTGCCAGCAGCCTCTTAGCGAGCCGCACAGATACGCAGTATTTT
NA	few	TRBV2	TRBJ2-7	CASRDSGLSYEQYF	TGTGCCAGCAGAGATTCAGGGTTGTCCTACGAGCAGTACTTC
TRBD1	NA	TRBV27	TRBJ1-2	CASSSDRVTFYGYTF	TGTGCCAGCAGTTCCGACAGGGTAACTTTCTATGGCTACACCTTC
NA	NA	TRBV21-1	TRBJ2-7	CASSKEALTGFSYEQYF	TGTGCCAGCAGCAAAGAGGCCCTGACAGGGTTCTCCTACGAGCAGTACTTC
TRBD1	NA	TRBV30	TRBJ1-1	CASRWTGGSEAFF	TGTGCCTCGAGGTGGACAGGAGGTTCTGAAGCTTTCTTT
NA	NA	TRBV29-1	TRBJ1-3	CSVEGSSGNTIYF	TGCAGCGTTGAAGGCAGCTCTGGAAACACCATATATTTT
NA	NA	TRBV19	TRBJ1-1	CASSTRWTEAFF	TGTGCCAGTAGTACCCGGTGGACTGAAGCTTTCTTT
NA	NA	TRBV30	TRBJ2-6	CAWSMAVFFSGANVLTF	TGTGCCTGGAGTATGGCCGTCTTTTTCTCTGGGGCCAACGTCCTGACTTTC
NA	few	TRBV30	TRBJ2-7	CAWRYTYEQYF	TGTGCCTGGAGGTACACCTACGAGCAGTACTTC
NA	NA	TRBV15	TRBJ1-4	CATSRGGPGEKLFF	TGTGCCACCAGCAGAGGCGGTCCGGGTGAAAAACTGTTTTTT
TRBD1	NA	TRBV7-9	TRBJ2-3	CASSTGTGTDTQYF	TGTGCCAGCAGCACCGGGACAGGCACAGATACGCAGTATTTT
NA	few	TRBV28	TRBJ2-2	CASSPDSNTGELFF	TGTGCCAGCAGTCCGGACAGTAACACCGGGGAGCTGTTTTTT
TRBD2	few	TRBV6-6	TRBJ2-1	CASSLPTSGRASEQFF	TGTGCCAGCAGCCTCCCGACTAGCGGGAGGGCCAGTGAGCAGTTCTTC
TRBD1	few	TRBV28	TRBJ2-1	CASSLTGGNEQFF	TGTGCCAGCAGTCTGACAGGGGGTAATGAGCAGTTCTTC
TRBD1	NA	TRBV2	TRBJ2-4	CASSPHRGDNIQYF	TGTGCCAGCAGTCCTCACAGGGGAGATAACATTCAGTACTTC
TRBD2	NA	TRBV11-2	TRBJ2-1	CASSSRLAGGLERFF	TGTGCCAGCAGCTCGAGACTAGCGGGAGGGCTAGAGCGGTTCTTC